The clone carrying this T cell receptor beta chain was seen only a few times. Measured with immunoSEQ multiplex PCR; TCRdb has only the in-frame clones, and not every one. There are nearly 50,000 clones in the sample; approximately 90% occur only once, and under 55% lies in the top ten. The data originate from a study of OX40 agonist ivuxolimab in advanced cancers. In the study overall: Past anti-PD-1, anti-PD-L1 or anti-CTLA-4 therapy was accepted, and approximately 40% had received some.

Germline CDR1 reads SGHNT; CDR2 reads YENEEA. The CDR3 has 15 amino acids. The V and J ends lost 5 bases and 4 bases, in that order; junction bases with no gene match: 6. The sequence came from an adult with an advanced solid tumor such as melanoma, head and neck, liver or kidney cancer. J is TRBJ2-1 and V is TRBV11-3; 9 positions agree with TRBD2. This specimen consisted of CD4+ or CD8+ T cells sorted from blood, obtained in a trial of the OX40 agonist ivuxolimab. The CDR3 DNA follows: TGTGCCAGCAGCCCTAGCGGGGTGGGGTACAATGAGCAGTTCTTC. Translation: CASSPSGVGYNEQFF.